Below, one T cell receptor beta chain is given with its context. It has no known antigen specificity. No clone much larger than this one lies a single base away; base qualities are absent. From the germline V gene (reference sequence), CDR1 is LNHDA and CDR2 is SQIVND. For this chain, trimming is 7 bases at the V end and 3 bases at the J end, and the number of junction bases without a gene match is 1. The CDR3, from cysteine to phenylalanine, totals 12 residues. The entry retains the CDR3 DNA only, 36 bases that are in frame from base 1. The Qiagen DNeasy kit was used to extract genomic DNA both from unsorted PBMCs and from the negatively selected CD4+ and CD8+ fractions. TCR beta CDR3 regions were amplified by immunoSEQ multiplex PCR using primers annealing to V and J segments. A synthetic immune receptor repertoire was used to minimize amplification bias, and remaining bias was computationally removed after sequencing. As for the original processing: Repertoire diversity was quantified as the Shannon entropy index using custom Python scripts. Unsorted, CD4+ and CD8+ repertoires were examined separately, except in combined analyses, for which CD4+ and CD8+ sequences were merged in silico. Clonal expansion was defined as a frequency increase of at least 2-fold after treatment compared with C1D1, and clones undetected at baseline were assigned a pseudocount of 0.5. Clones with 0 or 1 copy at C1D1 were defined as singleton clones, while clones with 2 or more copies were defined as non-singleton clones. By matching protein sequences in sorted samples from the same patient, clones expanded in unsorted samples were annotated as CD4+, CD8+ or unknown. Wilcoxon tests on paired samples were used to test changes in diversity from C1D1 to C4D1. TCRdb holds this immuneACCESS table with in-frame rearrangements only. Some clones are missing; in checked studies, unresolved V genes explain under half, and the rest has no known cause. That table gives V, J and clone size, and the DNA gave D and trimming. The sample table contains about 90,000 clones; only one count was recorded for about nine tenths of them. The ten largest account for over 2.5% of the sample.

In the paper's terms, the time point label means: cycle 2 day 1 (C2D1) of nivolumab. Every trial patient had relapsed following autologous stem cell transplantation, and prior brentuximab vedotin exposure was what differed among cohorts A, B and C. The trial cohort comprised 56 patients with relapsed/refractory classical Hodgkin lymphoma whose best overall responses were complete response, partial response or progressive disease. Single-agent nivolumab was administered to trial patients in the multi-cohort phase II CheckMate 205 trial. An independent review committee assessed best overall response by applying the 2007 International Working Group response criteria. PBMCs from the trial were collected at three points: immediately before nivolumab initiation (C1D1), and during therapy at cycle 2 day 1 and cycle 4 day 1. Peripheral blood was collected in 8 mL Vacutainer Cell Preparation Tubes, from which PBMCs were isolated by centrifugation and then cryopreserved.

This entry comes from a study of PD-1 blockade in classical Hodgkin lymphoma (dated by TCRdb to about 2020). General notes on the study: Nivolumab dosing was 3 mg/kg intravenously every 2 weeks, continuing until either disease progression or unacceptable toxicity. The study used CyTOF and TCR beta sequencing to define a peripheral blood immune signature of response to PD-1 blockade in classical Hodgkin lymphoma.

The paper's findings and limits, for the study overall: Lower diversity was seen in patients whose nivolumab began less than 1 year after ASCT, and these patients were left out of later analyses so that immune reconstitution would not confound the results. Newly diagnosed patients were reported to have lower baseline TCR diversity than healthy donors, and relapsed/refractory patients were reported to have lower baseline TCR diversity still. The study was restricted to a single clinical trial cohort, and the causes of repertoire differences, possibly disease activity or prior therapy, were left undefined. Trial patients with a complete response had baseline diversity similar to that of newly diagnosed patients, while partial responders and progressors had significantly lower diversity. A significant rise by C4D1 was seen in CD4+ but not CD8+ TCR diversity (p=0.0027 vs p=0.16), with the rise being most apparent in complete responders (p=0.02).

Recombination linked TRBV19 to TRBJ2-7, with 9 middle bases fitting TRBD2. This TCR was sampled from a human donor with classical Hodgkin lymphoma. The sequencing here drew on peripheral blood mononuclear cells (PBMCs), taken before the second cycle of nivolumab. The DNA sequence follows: TGTGCCAGTAAAGCGGGAGGCTACGAGCAGTACTTC. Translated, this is CASKAGGYEQYF.